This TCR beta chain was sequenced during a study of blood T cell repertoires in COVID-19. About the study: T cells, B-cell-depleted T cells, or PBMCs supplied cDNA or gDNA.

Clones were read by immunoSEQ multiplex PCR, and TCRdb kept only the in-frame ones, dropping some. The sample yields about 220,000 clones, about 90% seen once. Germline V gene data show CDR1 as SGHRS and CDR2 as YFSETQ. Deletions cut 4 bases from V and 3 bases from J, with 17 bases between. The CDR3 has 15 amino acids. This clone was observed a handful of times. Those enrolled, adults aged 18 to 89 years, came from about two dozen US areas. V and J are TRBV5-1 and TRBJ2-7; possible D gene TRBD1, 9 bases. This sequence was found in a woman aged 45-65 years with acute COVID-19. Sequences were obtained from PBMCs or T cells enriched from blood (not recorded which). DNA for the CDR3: TGCGCCAGCAGCCCGGGAGGGGGACAGGGCTACGAGCAGTACTTC. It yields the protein CASSPGGGQGYEQYF. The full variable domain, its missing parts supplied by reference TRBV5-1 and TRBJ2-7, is KAGVTQTPRYLIKTRGQQVTLSCSPISGHRSVSWYQQTPGQGLQFLFEYFSETQRNKGNFPGRFSGRQFSNSRSEMNVSTLELGDSALYLCASSPGGGQGYEQYFGPGTRLTVT.